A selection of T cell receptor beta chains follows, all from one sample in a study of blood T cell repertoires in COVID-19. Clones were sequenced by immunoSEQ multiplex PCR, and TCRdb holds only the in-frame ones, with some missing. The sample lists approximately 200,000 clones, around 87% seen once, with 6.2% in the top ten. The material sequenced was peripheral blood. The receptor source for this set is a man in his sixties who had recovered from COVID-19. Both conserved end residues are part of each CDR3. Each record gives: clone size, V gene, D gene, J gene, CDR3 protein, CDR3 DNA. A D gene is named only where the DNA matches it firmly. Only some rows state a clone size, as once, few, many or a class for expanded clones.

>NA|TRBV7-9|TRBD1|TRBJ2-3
CASSSPGQGADTQYF
TGTGCCAGCAGTTCACCGGGACAGGGGGCAGATACGCAGTATTTT
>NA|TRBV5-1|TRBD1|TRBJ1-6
CASSPGQGDSPLHF
TGCGCCAGCAGCCCGGGACAGGGTGACTCACCCCTCCACTTT
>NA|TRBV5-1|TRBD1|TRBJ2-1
CASSLVGGLEQFF
TGCGCCAGCAGCTTGGTAGGGGGCCTAGAGCAGTTCTTC
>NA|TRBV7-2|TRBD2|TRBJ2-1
CASSLGPSGGGYNEQFF
TGTGCCAGCAGCTTGGGGCCCAGCGGGGGGGGCTACAATGAGCAGTTCTTC
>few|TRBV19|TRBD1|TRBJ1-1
CASSPTGVRNTEAFF
TGTGCCAGTAGTCCCACAGGGGTACGGAACACTGAAGCTTTCTTT
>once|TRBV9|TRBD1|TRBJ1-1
CASSVEWTGDTEAFF
TGTGCCAGCAGCGTAGAGTGGACAGGGGACACTGAAGCTTTCTTT
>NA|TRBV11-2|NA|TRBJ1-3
CASSQGNTIYF
TGTGCCAGCAGTCAAGGAAACACCATATATTTT
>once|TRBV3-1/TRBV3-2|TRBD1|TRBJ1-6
CASSLGTDYNSPLHF
TGTGCCAGCAGCCTCGGGACAGATTATAATTCACCCCTCCACTTT
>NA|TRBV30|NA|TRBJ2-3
CAWRQSSSTDTQYF
TGTGCCTGGCGACAGTCGTCTAGCACAGATACGCAGTATTTT
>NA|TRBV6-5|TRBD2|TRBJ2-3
CASSWRGWSDTQYF
TGTGCCAGCAGTTGGCGGGGGTGGTCAGATACGCAGTATTTT
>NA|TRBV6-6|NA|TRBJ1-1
CASSQPGGGRSEAFF
TGTGCCAGCAGCCAACCTGGGGGCGGGAGGTCTGAAGCTTTCTTT
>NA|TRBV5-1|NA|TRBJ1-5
CASSPASGNQPQHF
TGCGCCAGCAGCCCTGCGTCTGGCAATCAGCCCCAGCATTTT
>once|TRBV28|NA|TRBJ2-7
CASSFRGPPVYEQYF
TGTGCCAGCAGTTTCCGAGGGCCCCCGGTCTACGAGCAGTACTTC
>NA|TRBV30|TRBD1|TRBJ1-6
CAWSPTNPPGQNNSPLHF
TGTGCCTGGAGTCCCACCAATCCTCCGGGACAGAATAATTCACCCCTCCACTTT
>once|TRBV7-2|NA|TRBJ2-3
CASSLGVGVAADTQYF
TGTGCCAGCAGCTTAGGGGTCGGGGTTGCGGCAGATACGCAGTATTTT
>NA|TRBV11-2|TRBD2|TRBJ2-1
CASSLEGLAGTYNEQFF
TGTGCCAGCAGCTTAGAAGGACTAGCGGGGACCTACAATGAGCAGTTCTTC
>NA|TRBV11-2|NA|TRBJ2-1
CASSLVPHSGQFF
TGTGCCAGCAGCTTAGTTCCCCATAGTGGGCAGTTCTTC